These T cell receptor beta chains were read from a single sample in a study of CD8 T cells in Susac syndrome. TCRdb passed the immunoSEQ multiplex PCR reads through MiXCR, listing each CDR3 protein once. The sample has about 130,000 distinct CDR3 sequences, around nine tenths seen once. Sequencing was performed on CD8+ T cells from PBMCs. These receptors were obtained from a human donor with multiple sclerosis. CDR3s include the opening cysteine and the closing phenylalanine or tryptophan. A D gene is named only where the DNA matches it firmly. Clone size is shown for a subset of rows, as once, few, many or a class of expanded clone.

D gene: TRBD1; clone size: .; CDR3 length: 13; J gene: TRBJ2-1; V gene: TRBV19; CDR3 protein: CASSDRGYNEQFF; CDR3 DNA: TGTGCCAGTAGCGACAGGGGATACAATGAGCAGTTCTTC
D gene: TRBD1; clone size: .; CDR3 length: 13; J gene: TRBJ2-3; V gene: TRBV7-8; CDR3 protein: CASSRGQSDTQYF; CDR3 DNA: TGTGCCAGCAGCAGGGGGCAGTCAGATACGCAGTATTTT
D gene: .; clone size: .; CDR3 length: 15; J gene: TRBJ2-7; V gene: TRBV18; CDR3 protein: CASSPLVGTAYEQYF; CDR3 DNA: TGTGCCAGCTCACCCTTAGTAGGGACGGCCTACGAGCAGTACTTC
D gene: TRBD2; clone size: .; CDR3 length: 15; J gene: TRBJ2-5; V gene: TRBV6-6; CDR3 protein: CASRADSGSGETQYF; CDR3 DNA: TGTGCCAGCAGGGCTGATAGCGGGAGTGGAGAGACCCAGTACTTC
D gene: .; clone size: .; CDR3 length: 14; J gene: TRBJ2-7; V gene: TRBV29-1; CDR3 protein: CSVGTPGAGEGQYF; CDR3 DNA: TGCAGCGTTGGGACCCCGGGAGCCGGTGAGGGGCAGTACTTC
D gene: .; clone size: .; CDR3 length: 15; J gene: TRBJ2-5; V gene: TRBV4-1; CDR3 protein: CASSHASGGGETQYF; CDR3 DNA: TGCGCCAGCAGCCATGCTAGCGGAGGGGGGGAGACCCAGTACTTC
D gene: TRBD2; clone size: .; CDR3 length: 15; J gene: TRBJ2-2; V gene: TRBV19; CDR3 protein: CASSKGLAGVGELFF; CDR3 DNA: TGTGCCAGTAGTAAGGGACTAGCGGGAGTGGGGGAGCTGTTTTTT
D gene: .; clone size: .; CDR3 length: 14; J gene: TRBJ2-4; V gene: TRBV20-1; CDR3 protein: CSASVGGAKNIQYF; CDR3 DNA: TGCAGTGCTTCGGTGGGGGGAGCCAAAAACATTCAGTACTTC
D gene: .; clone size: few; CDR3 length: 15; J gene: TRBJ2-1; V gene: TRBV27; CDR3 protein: CASSLEGSSYNEQFF; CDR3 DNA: TGTGCCAGCAGTTTAGAGGGGAGCTCCTACAATGAGCAGTTCTTC
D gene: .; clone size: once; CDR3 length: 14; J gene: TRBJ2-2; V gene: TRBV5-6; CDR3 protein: CASTRLEAFGELFF; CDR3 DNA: TGTGCCAGCACCCGACTAGAGGCCTTTGGGGAGCTGTTTTTT
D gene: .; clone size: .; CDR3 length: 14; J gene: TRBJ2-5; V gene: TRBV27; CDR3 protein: CASSLLFGGETQYF; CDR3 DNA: TGTGCCAGCAGTTTATTGTTTGGGGGAGAGACCCAGTACTTC
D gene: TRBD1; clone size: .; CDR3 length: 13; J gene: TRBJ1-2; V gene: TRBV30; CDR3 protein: CAWATGTGVGYTF; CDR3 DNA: TGTGCCTGGGCCACCGGGACAGGGGTCGGCTACACCTTC
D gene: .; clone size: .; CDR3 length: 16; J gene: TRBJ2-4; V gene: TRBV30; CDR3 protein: CAWSQLSVRAKNIQYF; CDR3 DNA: TGTGCCTGGAGTCAACTTAGCGTGAGAGCCAAAAACATTCAGTACTTC
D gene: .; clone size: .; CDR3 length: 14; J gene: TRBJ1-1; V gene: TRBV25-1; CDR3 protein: CASGEVQGPTEAFF; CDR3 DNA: TGTGCCAGCGGTGAAGTACAGGGCCCCACTGAAGCTTTCTTT
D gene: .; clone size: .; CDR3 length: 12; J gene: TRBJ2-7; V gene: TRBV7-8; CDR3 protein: CASSPGENEQYF; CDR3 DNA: TGTGCCAGCAGCCCGGGCGAGAACGAGCAGTACTTC
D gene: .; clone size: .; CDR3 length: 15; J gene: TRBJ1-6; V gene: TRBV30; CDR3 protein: CAWSDLDIYNSPLHF; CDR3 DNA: TGTGCCTGGAGCGACTTAGACATCTATAATTCACCCCTCCACTTT
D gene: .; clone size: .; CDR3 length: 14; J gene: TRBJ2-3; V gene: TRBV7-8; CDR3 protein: CASSPAAYADTQYF; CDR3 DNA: TGTGCCAGCAGCCCCGCGGCCTACGCAGATACGCAGTATTTT
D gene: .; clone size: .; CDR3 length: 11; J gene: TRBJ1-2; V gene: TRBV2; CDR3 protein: CASTPSGGYTF; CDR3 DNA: TGTGCCAGCACCCCAAGTGGTGGCTACACCTTC
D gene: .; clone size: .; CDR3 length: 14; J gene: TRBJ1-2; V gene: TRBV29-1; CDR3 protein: CSVDDRGAGDGYTF; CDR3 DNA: TGCAGCGTCGACGATCGGGGCGCGGGGGATGGCTACACCTTC
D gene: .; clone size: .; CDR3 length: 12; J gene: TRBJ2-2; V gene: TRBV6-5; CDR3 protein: CASSSIGGELFF; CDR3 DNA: TGTGCCAGCTCTAGCATAGGCGGGGAGCTGTTTTTT
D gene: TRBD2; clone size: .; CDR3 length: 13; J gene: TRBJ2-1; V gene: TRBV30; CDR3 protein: CAWSVWGGNEQFF; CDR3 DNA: TGTGCCTGGAGTGTATGGGGGGGCAATGAGCAGTTCTTC
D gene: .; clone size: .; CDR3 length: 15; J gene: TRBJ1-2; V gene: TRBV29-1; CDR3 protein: CSVYGFGSRGYGYTF; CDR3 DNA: TGCAGCGTCTACGGTTTTGGGAGCCGAGGGTATGGCTACACCTTC
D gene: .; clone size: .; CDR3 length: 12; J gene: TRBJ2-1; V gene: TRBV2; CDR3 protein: CASNFRDWEQFF; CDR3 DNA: TGTGCCAGCAACTTCCGGGACTGGGAGCAGTTCTTC
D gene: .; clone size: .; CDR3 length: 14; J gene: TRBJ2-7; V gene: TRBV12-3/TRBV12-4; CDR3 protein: CASSSTLQVYEQYF; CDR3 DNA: TGTGCCAGCAGTTCAACCCTCCAGGTTTACGAGCAGTACTTC
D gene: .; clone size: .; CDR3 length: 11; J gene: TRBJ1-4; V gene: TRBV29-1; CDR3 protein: CSVKDAQELFF; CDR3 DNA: TGCAGCGTTAAAGACGCCCAGGAACTGTTTTTT
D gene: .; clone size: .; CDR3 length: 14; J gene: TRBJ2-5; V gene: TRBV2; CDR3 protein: CASSESGVVETQYF; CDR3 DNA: TGTGCCAGCAGTGAGTCAGGGGTGGTGGAGACCCAGTACTTC
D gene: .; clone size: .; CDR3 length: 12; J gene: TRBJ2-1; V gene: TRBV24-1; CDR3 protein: CATSDLYNEQFF; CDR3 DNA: TGTGCCACCAGTGACCTCTACAATGAGCAGTTCTTC
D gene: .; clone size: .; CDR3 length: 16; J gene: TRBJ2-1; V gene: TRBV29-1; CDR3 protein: CSVGADSWDLYNEQFF; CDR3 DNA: TGCAGCGTCGGAGCCGACTCTTGGGACCTTTACAATGAGCAGTTCTTC
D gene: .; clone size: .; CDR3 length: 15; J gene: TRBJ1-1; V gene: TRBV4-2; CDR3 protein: CASSQDQGLNTEAFF; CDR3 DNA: TGTGCCAGCAGCCAAGATCAGGGCCTGAACACTGAAGCTTTCTTT
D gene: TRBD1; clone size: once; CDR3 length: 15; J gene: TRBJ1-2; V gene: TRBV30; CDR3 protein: CAWGTGTGRIYGYTF; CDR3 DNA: TGTGCCTGGGGCACCGGGACAGGGAGAATCTATGGCTACACCTTC
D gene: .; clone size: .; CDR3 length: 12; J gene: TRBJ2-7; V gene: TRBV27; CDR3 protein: CASSSGFYEQYF; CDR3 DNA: TGTGCCAGCAGCTCAGGGTTCTACGAGCAGTACTTC
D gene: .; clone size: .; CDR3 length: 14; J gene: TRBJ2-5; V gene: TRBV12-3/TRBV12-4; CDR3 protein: CASSLVWAEETQYF; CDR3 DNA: TGTGCCAGCAGTTTAGTGTGGGCAGAAGAGACCCAGTACTTC
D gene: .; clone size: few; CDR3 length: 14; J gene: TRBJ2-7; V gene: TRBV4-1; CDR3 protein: CASSPVASSYEQYF; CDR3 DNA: TGCGCCAGCAGCCCCGTGGCGTCTAGTTACGAGCAGTACTTC
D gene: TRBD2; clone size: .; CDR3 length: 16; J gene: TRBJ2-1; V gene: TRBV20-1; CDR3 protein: CSARDVELAAYNEQFF; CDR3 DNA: TGCAGTGCTAGAGATGTAGAACTAGCGGCCTACAATGAGCAGTTCTTC
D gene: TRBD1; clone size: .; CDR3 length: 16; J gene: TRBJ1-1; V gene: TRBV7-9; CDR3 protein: CASSPSRDRGLLEAFF; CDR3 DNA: TGTGCCAGCAGCCCTAGCAGGGACAGGGGCCTTCTTGAAGCTTTCTTT
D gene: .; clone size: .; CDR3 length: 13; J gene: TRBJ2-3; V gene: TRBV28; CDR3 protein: CASSDSLRDTQYF; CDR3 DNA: TGTGCCAGCAGTGATAGCTTGCGAGATACGCAGTATTTT
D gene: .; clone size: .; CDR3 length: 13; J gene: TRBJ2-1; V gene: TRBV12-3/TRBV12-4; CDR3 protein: CASSLLRYNEQFF; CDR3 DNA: TGTGCCAGCAGTTTATTGCGGTACAATGAGCAGTTCTTC
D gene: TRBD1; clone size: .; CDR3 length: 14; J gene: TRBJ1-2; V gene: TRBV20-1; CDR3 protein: CSDANDRANYGYTF; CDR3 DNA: TGCAGTGACGCAAACGACAGGGCGAACTATGGCTACACCTTC
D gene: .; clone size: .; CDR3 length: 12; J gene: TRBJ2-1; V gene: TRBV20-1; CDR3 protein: CSAPAQYNEQFF; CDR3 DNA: TGCAGTGCCCCAGCTCAATACAATGAGCAGTTCTTC
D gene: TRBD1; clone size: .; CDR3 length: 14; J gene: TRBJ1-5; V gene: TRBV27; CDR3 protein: CASSDGQGNQPQHF; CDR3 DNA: TGTGCCAGCAGTGATGGACAGGGAAATCAGCCCCAGCATTTT
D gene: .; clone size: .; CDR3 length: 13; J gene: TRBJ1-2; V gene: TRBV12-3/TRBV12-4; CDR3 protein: CASSTRPNYGYTF; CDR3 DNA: TGTGCCAGCAGTACCCGCCCTAACTATGGCTACACCTTC
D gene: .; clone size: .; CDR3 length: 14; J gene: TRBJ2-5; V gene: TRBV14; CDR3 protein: CASSEDKFQETQYF; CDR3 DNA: TGTGCCAGCAGCGAAGACAAGTTTCAAGAGACCCAGTACTTC
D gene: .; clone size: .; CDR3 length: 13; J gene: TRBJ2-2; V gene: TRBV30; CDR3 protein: CAWRQTISGELFF; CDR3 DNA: TGTGCCTGGCGGCAGACCATTAGCGGGGAGCTGTTTTTT
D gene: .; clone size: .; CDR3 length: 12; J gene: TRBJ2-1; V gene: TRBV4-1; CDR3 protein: CASSQGVPEQFF; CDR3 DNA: TGCGCCAGCAGCCAAGGGGTGCCTGAGCAGTTCTTC
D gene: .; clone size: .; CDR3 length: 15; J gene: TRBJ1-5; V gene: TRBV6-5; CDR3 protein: CASSYSADSNQPQHF; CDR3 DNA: TGTGCCAGCAGTTACTCGGCAGATAGCAATCAGCCCCAGCATTTT
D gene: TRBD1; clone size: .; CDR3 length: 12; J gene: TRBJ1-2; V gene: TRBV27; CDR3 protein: CASRTGVGGYTF; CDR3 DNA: TGTGCCAGCAGGACAGGGGTGGGGGGCTACACCTTC
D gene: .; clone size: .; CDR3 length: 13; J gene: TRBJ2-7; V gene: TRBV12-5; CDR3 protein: CASGLGISYEQYF; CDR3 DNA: TGTGCTAGTGGTTTGGGCATCTCCTACGAGCAGTACTTC
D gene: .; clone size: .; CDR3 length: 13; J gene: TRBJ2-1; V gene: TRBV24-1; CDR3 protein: CATSETTYNEQFF; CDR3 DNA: TGTGCCACCAGTGAAACGACCTACAATGAGCAGTTCTTC
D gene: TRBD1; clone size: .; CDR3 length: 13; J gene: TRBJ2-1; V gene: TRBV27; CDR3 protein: CATRDRRGHEQFF; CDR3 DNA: TGTGCCACCCGGGACAGACGGGGCCATGAGCAGTTCTTC
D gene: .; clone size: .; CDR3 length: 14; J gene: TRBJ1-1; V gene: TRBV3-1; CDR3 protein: CASSQASWDTEAFF; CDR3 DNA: TGTGCCAGCAGCCAAGCCTCATGGGACACTGAAGCTTTCTTT
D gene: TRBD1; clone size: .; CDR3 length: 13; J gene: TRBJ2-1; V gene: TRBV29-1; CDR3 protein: CSAGRAGGNEQFF; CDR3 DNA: TGCAGCGCTGGGCGGGCAGGGGGCAATGAGCAGTTCTTC
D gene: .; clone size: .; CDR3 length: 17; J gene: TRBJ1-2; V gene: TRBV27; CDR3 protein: CASSLSISRGYNYGYTF; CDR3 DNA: TGTGCCAGCAGTTTATCGATCTCCCGTGGATATAACTATGGCTACACCTTC
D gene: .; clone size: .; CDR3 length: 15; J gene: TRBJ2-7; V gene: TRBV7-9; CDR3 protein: CASSLEPSLAYEQYF; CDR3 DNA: TGTGCCAGCAGCTTAGAACCCTCTCTGGCCTACGAGCAGTACTTC
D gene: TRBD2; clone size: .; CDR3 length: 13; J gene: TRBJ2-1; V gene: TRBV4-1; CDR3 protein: CASSPISGGEQFF; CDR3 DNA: TGCGCCAGCAGCCCTATCAGCGGGGGTGAGCAGTTCTTC
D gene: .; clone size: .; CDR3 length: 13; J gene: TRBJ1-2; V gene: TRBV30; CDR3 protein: CAWSVSVPHGYTF; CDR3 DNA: TGTGCCTGGAGTGTAAGCGTGCCGCATGGCTACACCTTC